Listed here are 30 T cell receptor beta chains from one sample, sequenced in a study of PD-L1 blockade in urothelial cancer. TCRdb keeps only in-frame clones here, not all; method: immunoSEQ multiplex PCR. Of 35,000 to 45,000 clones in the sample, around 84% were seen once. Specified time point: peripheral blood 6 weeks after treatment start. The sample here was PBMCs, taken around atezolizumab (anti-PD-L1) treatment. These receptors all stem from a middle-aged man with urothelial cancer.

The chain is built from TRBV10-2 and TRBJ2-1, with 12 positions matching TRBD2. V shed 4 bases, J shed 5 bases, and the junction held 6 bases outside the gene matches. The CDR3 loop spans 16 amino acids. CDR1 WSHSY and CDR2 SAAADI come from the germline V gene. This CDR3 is CASSGLAGGGHNEQFF. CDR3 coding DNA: TGCGCCAGCAGTGGGCTAGCGGGAGGGGGCCACAATGAGCAGTTCTTC.

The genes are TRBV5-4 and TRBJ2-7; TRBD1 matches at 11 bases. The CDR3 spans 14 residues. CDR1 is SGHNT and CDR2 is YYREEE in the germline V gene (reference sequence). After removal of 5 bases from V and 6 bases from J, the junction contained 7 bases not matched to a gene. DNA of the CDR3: TGTGCCAGCAGAGAGGTAGGGACAGGGGGCGAGCAGTACTTC. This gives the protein CASREVGTGGEQYF.

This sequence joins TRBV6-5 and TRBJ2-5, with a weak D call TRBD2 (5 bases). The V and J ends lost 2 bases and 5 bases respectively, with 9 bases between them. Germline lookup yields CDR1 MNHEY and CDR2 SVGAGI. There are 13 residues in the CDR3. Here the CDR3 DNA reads TGTGCCAGCAGTTACGCGTCGGGGGAGACCCAGTACTTC. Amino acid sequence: CASSYASGETQYF.

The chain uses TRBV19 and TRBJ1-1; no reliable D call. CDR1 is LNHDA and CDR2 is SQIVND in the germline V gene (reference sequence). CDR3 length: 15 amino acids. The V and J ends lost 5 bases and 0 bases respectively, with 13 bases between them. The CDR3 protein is CASSAKPSLNTEAFF. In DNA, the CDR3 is TGTGCCAGTAGTGCAAAGCCCTCTTTGAACACTGAAGCTTTCTTT.

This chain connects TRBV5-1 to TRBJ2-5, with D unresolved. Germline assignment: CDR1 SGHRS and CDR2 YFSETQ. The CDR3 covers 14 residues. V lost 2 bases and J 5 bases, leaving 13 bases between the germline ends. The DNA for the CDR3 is TGCGCCAGCAGCTTCAACTCCGAGGTGGAGACCCAGTACTTC. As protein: CASSFNSEVETQYF.

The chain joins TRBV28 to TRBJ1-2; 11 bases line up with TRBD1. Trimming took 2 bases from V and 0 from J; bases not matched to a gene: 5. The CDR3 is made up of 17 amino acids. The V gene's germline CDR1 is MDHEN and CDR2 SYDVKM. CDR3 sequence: CASSLVGQGATNYGYTF. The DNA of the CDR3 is TGTGCCAGCAGTTTAGTAGGACAGGGGGCAACTAACTATGGCTACACCTTC.

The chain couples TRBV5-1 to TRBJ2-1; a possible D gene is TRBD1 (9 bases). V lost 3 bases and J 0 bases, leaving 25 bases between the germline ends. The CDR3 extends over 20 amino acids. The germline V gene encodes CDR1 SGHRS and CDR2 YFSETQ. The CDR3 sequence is CASSSATGGTSGTSYNEQFF. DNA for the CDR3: TGCGCCAGCAGCTCGGCCACAGGGGGCACTAGCGGTACCTCCTACAATGAGCAGTTCTTC.

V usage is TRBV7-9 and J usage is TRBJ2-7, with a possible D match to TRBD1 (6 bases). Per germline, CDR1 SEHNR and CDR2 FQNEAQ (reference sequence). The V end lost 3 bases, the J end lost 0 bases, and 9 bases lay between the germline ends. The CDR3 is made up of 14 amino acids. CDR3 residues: CASSFRDNSYEQYF. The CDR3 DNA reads TGTGCCAGCAGCTTTCGGGACAACTCCTACGAGCAGTACTTC.

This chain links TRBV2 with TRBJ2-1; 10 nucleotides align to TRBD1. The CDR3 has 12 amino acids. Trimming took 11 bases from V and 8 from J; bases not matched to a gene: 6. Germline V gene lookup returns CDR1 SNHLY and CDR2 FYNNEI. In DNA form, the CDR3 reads TGTGCCGGGGACAGGGGTATTGATGAGCAGTTCTTC. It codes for CAGDRGIDEQFF.

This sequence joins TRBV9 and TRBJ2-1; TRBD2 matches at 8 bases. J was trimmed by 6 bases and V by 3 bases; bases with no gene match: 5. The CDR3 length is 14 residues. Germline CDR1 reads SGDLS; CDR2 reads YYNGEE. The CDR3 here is CASSALGTSNEQFF. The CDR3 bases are TGTGCCAGCAGCGCACTCGGGACTAGCAATGAGCAGTTCTTC.

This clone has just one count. This chain's CDR3 is CASSLPTNRVGTEAFF. The CDR3 DNA reads TGTGCCAGCAGCTTACCTACAAACAGGGTGGGGACTGAAGCTTTCTTT. This rearrangement joins TRBV9 to TRBJ1-1; a possible D gene is TRBD1 (6 bases). Between the trimmed V and J ends, which lost 4 bases and 5 bases, there was a span of 21 bases. The CDR3 sequence is 16 residues long. The germline CDR1 and CDR2 sequences are SGDLS and YYNGEE.

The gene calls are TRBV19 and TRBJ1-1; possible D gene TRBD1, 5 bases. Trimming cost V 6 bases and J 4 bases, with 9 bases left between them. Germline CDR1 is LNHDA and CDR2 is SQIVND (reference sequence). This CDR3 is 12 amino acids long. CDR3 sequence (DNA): TGTGCCAGTAGAACAGGTCCCACTGAAGCTTTCTTT. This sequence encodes CASRTGPTEAFF.

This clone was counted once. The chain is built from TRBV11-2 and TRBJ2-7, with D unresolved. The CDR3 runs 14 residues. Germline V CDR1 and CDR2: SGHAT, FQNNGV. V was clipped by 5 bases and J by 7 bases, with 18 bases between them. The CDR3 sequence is CASSPELVTREQYF. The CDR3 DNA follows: TGTGCCAGCAGCCCCGAGTTGGTGACTCGAGAGCAGTACTTC.

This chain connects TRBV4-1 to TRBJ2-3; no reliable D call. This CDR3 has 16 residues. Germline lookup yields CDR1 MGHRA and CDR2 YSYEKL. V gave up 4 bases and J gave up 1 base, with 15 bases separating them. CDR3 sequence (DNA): TGCGCCAGCAGCCCCCAAGAGATCGTACGCACAGATACGCAGTATTTT. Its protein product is CASSPQEIVRTDTQYF.

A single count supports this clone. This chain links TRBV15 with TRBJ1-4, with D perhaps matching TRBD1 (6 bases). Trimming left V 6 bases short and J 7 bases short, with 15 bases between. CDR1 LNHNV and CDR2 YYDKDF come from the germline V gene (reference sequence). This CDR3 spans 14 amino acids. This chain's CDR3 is CATSLDSGGEKLFF. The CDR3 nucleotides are TGTGCCACCAGTTTGGACAGTGGAGGTGAAAAACTGTTTTTT.

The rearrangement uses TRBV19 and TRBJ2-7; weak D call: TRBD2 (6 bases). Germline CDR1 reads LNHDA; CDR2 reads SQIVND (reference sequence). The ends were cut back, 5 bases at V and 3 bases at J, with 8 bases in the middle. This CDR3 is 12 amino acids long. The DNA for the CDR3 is TGTGCCAGTAGTTTGGAGGGCTACGAGCAGTACTTC. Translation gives CASSLEGYEQYF.

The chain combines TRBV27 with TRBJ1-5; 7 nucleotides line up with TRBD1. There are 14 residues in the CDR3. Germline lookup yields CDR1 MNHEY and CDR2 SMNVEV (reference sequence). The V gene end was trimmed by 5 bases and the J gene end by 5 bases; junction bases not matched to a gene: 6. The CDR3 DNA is TGTGCCAGCAGTCCCGACAGGGTTCATCAGCCCCAGCATTTT. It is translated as CASSPDRVHQPQHF.

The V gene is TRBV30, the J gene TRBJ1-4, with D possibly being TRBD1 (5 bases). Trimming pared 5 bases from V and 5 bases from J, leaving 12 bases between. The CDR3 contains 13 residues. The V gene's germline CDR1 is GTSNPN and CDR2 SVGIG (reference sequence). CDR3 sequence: CAWSRGLNEKLFF. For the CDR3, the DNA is TGTGCCTGGTCAAGGGGACTGAATGAAAAACTGTTTTTT.

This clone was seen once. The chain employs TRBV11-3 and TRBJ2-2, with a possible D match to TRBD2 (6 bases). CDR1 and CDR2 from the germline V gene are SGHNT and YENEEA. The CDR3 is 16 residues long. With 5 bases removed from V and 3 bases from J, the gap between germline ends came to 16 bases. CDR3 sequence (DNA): TGTGCCAGCAGCCCCACGGCGGGATTGGACACCGGGGAGCTGTTTTTT. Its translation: CASSPTAGLDTGELFF.

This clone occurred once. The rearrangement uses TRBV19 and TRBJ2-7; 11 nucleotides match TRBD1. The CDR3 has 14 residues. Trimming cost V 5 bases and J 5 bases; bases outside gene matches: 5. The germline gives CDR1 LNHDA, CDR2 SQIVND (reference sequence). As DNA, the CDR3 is TGTGCCAGTAGTGAGGGACAGGGGGTAAACGAGCAGTACTTC. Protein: CASSEGQGVNEQYF. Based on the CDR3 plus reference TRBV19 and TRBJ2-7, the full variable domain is DGGITQSPKYLFRKEGQNVTLSCEQNLNHDAMYWYRQDPGQGLRLIYYSQIVNDFQKGDIAEGYSVSREKKESFPLTVTSAQKNPTAFYLCASSEGQGVNEQYFGPGTRLTVT.

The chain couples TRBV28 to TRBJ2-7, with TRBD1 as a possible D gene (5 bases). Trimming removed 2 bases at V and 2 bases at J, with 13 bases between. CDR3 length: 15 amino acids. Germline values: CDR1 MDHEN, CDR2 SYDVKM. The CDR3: CASSLDQGRAYEQYF. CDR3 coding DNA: TGTGCCAGCAGTTTAGACCAGGGCAGGGCCTACGAGCAGTACTTC.

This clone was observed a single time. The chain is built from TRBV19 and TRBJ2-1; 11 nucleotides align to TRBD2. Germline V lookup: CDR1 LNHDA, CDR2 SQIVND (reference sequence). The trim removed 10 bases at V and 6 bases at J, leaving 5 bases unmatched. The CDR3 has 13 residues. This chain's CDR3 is CATLAGGPNEQFF. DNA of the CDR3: TGTGCCACTTTAGCGGGAGGGCCCAATGAGCAGTTCTTC. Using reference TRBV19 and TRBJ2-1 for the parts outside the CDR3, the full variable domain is DGGITQSPKYLFRKEGQNVTLSCEQNLNHDAMYWYRQDPGQGLRLIYYSQIVNDFQKGDIAEGYSVSREKKESFPLTVTSAQKNPTAFYLCATLAGGPNEQFFGPGTRLTVL.

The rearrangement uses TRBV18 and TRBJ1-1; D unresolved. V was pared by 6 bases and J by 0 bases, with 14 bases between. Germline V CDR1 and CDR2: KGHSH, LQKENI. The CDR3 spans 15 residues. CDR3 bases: TGTGCCAGCTCGACATTCGACGGCATGAACACTGAAGCTTTCTTT. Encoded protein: CASSTFDGMNTEAFF. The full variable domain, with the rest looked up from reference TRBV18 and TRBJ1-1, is NAGVMQNPRHLVRRRGQEARLRCSPMKGHSHVYWYRQLPEEGLKFMVYLQKENIIDESGMPKERFSAEFPKEGPSILRIQQVVRGDSAAYFCASSTFDGMNTEAFFGQGTRLTVV.

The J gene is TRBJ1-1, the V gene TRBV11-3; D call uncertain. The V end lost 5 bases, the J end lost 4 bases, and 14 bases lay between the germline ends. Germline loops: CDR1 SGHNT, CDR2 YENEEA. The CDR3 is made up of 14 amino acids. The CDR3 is CASSRRPGGTEAFF. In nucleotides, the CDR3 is TGTGCCAGCAGCCGACGGCCAGGAGGCACTGAAGCTTTCTTT.

CDR3 loop: CASSKFLSSGTRGVETQYF. The DNA of the CDR3 is TGTGCCAGCAGCAAATTTCTGTCGAGCGGTACCAGGGGGGTAGAGACCCAGTACTTC. This chain links TRBV21-1 with TRBJ2-5; the table gives TRBD1 as D, unverified against the DNA. TRBV21-1 is noted as a pseudogene. The CDR3 consists of 19 residues.

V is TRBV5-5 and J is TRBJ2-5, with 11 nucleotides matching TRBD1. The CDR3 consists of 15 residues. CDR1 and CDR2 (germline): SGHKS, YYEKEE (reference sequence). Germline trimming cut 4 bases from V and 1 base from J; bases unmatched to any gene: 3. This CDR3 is CASSAGTGGQETQYF. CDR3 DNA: TGTGCCAGCAGCGCCGGGACAGGGGGCCAAGAGACCCAGTACTTC. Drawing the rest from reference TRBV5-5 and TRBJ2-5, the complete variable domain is DAGVTQSPTHLIKTRGQQVTLRCSPISGHKSVSWYQQVLGQGPQFIFQYYEKEERGRGNFPDRFSARQFPNYSSELNVNALLLGDSALYLCASSAGTGGQETQYFGPGTRLLVL.

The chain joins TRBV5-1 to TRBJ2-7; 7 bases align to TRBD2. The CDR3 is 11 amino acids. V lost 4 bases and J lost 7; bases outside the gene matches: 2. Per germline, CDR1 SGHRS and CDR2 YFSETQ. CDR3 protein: CASSVGGEQYF. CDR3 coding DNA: TGCGCCAGCAGCGTGGGAGGGGAGCAGTACTTC.

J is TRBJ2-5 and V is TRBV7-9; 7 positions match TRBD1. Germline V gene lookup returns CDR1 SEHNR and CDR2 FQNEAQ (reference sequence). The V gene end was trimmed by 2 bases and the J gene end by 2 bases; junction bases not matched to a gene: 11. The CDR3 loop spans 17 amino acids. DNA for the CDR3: TGTGCCAGCAGCTTAACCTCGGGACAGTGGCATCAAGAGACCCAGTACTTC. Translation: CASSLTSGQWHQETQYF.

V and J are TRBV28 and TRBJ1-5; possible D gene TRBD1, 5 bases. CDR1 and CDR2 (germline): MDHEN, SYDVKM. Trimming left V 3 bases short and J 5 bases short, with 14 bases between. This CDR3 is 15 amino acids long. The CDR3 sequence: CASSFGGARDQPQHF. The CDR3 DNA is TGTGCCAGCAGTTTTGGAGGGGCAAGGGATCAGCCCCAGCATTTT.

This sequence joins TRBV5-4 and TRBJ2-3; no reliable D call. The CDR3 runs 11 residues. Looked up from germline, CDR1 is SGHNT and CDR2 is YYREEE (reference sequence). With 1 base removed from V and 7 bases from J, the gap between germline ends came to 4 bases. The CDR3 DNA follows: TGTGCCAGCAGCTTGTTAAATACGCAGTATTTT. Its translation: CASSLLNTQYF.